Below, one TCR beta chain is given with its context. There is no known antigen for this receptor. The sample holds no much larger clone one base away, and base qualities are not on file. The donors were healthy, HIV-negative adults with no recently reported acute infections or vaccinations. Every donor was a Caucasian adult residing in Nashville, Tennessee, USA. For unsorted samples, some 90 million PBMCs were counted and genomic DNA was extracted with the QIAamp DNA Blood Mini kit. After blood collection by leukapheresis, PBMCs were isolated using Ficoll-Histopaque density gradient centrifugation and then cryopreserved in the vapor phase of liquid nitrogen. The sample is drawn from a study of shared clonotypes between healthy human individuals (dated by TCRdb to the early 2020s). Regarding the study in general: Three men and two women, aged 18 to 49 years, made up the cohort. Leukapheresis yielded between about 0.94 and 10 billion PBMCs per donor. Different laboratories and diverse techniques were used to prepare libraries and sequence TCR repertoires, to increase sequencing depth and limit assay-specific biases. To estimate repertoire size and how much clonotypes are shared between individuals, the study performed deep sequencing of blood TCR repertoires from a handful of healthy adults. On the study overall, not on this receptor specifically: The genetic and exposure-history diversity represented was limited by the small number of donors. Pairwise subsampling indicated that sequencing depth was expected to affect the degree of clonotype sharing among donors. Sampling was restricted to blood, and TCR repertoires in tissues likely differ from the TCR repertoires found in blood.

Using the deep immunoSEQ assay, multiplex PCR amplified TCR CDR3 regions from genomic DNA. Extracted genomic DNA from each cell subset was distributed evenly across all wells of several immunoSEQ 96-well plates, and each plate was treated as a replicate. For unsorted PBMC, each replicate PCR was loaded with roughly 270 ng genomic DNA, equivalent to tens of thousands of T cell genomes. Unsorted PBMC genomic DNA was sequenced across ten immunoSEQ deep assay plates. Purified libraries were quantified with a Qubit 3.0 fluorometer, sized on a Bioanalyzer 2100, and re-quantified with the KAPA Library Quantification kit. Every immunoSEQ 96-well plate was sequenced on a dedicated single-read 150-cycle Illumina NextSeq 550 flow cell. The published analysis was carried out like this. Because only junctional sequences without quality scores were contained in the immunoSEQ output, filtering matching that applied to full-length reads could not be performed. To assign V/J genes and CDR3, sequences were annotated using PyIR, a Python wrapper for IgBLAST v1.9, with IMGT germline references. Reads were filtered out if the reads had weak V/J assignments (E-value above 1e-6), no CDR3, stop codons, out-of-frame junctions, or ambiguous translated residues. A V3J clonotype was defined by an identical inferred V gene, J gene, and CDR3 amino acid sequence. To compute the percentage overlap between repertoires, the number of shared unique clonotypes was divided by the size of the smaller repertoire. Richness of each repertoire was evaluated using RTK rarefaction, the Chao1 estimator, and Recon v2.1 estimates of unobserved clonotypes. TCRdb provides this immuneACCESS table in a form limited to in-frame rearrangements. Some clones are lacking; in checked studies, under half of them reflect an unresolved V gene, and why the rest are absent is not known. The DNA was the basis for D and trimming; V, J and clone size are from that table. For this sample there are fewer than 650,000 clones; about 82% appear just once. The top ten hold 10% to 15% of the sample.

The source is a woman aged 40 to 50 in good health. Some clones in this sample may be carry-over from other donors' samples. Sequencing input: PBMCs.

The CDR3: CASSRQGARMDEAFF. Read as DNA, the sequence is TGTGCCAGCAGCCGACAGGGGGCAAGGATGGATGAAGCTTTCTTT. The sequence is built from TRBV7-9 and TRBJ1-1; TRBD1 aligns with 10 central bases. Including the terminal cysteine and phenylalanine, the CDR3 comprises 15 residues. Just CDR3 DNA is preserved here, 45 bases in frame from base 1. V is trimmed back by 5 bases and J by 7 bases, and the junction contains 10 bases that no gene match accounts for. Reading the germline V gene (reference sequence) gives CDR1 SEHNR and CDR2 FQNEAQ.